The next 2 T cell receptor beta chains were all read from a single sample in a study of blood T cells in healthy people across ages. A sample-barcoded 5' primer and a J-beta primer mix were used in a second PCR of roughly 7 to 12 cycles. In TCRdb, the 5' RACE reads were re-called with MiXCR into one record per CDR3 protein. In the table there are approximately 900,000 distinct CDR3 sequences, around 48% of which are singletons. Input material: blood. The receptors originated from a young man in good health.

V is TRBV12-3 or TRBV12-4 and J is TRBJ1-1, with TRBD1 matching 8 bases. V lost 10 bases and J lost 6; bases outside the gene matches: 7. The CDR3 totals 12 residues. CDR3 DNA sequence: TGTGCCATAGGCAGGGGGCTATCTGAAGCTTTCTTT. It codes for CAIGRGLSEAFF.

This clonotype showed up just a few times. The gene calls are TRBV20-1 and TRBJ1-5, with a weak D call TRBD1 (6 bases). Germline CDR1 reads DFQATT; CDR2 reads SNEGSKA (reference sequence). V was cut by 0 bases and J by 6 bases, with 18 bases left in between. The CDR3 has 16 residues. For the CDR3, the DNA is TGCAGTGCTAGAGATTTTCAGGTAGGGGGTGGTCAGCCCCAGCATTTT. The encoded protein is CSARDFQVGGGQPQHF.